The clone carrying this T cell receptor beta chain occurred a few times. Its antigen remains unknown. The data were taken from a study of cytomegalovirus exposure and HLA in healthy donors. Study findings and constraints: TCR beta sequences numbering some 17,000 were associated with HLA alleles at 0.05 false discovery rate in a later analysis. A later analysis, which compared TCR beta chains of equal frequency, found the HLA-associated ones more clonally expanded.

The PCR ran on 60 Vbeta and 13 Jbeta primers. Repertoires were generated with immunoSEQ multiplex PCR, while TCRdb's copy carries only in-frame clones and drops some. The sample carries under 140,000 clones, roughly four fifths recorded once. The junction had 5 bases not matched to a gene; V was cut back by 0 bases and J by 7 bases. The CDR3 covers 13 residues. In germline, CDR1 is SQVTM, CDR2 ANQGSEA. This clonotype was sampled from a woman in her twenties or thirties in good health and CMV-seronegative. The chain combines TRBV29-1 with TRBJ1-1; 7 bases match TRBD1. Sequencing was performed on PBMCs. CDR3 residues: CSVEEDRPGEAFF. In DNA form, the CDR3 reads TGCAGCGTTGAAGAGGACAGGCCGGGTGAAGCTTTCTTT.